Below, 26 T cell receptor beta chains from the same sample are listed, as sequenced in a study of CD8 T cells in ankylosing spondylitis. TCRdb processed the 5' RACE reads anew with MiXCR; each CDR3 protein has one entry. The sample has around 340,000 distinct CDR3 sequences, roughly 14% seen once. Material for sequencing was blood, either unsorted or a sorted T cell fraction (not recorded which). These receptors originate from a male donor with ankylosing spondylitis or in good health (not recorded which).

This clonotype was counted at least ten times. The chain combines TRBV15 with TRBJ1-3, with 10 bases that match TRBD1. The junction had 3 bases not matched to a gene; V was cut back by 3 bases and J by 4 bases. The CDR3 loop spans 15 amino acids. Germline V gene sequence: CDR1 LNHNV, CDR2 YYDKDF (reference sequence). CDR3 in DNA: TGTGCCACCAGCAGGGACAGGGGGTCCGGAAACACCATATATTTT. Translating gives CATSRDRGSGNTIYF. The full variable domain, in which reference TRBV15 and TRBJ1-3 provide the parts outside the CDR3, is DAMVIQNPRYQVTQFGKPVTLSCSQTLNHNVMYWYQQKSSQAPKLLFHYYDKDFNNEADTPDNFQSRRPNTSFCFLDIRSPGLGDTAMYLCATSRDRGSGNTIYFGEGSWLTVV.

This clonotype was recorded a few times. The chain joins TRBV20-1 to TRBJ2-5, with D possibly being TRBD1 or TRBD2 (5 bases each). Per the germline V gene, CDR1 is DFQATT and CDR2 is SNEGSKA (reference sequence). Trimming took off 8 bases at V and 5 bases at J, with 9 bases between the two ends. There are 10 residues in the CDR3. CDR3 sequence: CSTWGETQYF. The DNA for the CDR3 is TGCAGTACTTGGGGGGAGACCCAGTACTTC.

Only a few counts were recorded for this clonotype. The chain employs TRBV5-1 and TRBJ2-1, with a weak D call TRBD1 (6 bases). Trimming left V 1 base short and J 5 bases short, with 16 bases between. Germline-derived CDR1 and CDR2 are SGHRS and YFSETQ. This CDR3 is built from 16 residues. The CDR3 region is CASSLREGVSDNEQFF. DNA of the CDR3: TGCGCCAGCAGCTTGCGTGAGGGGGTCAGCGACAATGAGCAGTTCTTC.

This chain uses TRBV7-2 with TRBJ2-4; TRBD1 matches at 11 bases. Germline loops: CDR1 SGHTA, CDR2 FQGNSA. The CDR3 has 16 amino acids. V shed 5 bases and J 4 bases; nucleotides not matched to a gene: 7. The CDR3 DNA reads TGTGCCAGCAGCCCCGGGACAGGGGGAGGGAAAAACATTCAGTACTTC. Translating gives CASSPGTGGGKNIQYF.

The rearrangement joins TRBV2 to TRBJ2-5, with 11 bases that match TRBD2. V lost 6 bases and J lost 5; bases outside the gene matches: 11. CDR3 size: 16 residues. Germline assignment: CDR1 SNHLY and CDR2 FYNNEI. DNA of the CDR3: TGTGCCAGCAGGGATTCCCTAGCGGGGGGCGGGGAGACCCAGTACTTC. Its translation: CASRDSLAGGGETQYF.

This clonotype was picked up many times. The gene calls are TRBV2 and TRBJ2-3, with D unresolved. The germline gives CDR1 SNHLY, CDR2 FYNNEI. V was cut by 2 bases and J by 0 bases, with 15 bases left in between. This CDR3 has 17 residues. CDR3 region: CASSERLLGSSTDTQYF. The CDR3, as DNA: TGTGCCAGCAGTGAAAGATTGTTGGGTTCTAGCACAGATACGCAGTATTTT.

This clonotype was observed a handful of times. The CDR3 coding sequence is TGTGCCATCAGTGAGTCGGCCAGCCCTAACACCGGGGAGCTGTTTTTT. Translating gives CAISESASPNTGELFF. This chain links TRBV10-3 with TRBJ2-2; D remains ambiguous. CDR3 length: 16 residues. Per germline, CDR1 ENHRY and CDR2 SYGVKD. V lost 0 bases, J lost 2 bases, and 10 bases lay in between.

This clonotype was observed at least ten times. The CDR3, as DNA: TGCGCCAGCAGCTTCAACTACGAGCAGTACTTC. Translation gives CASSFNYEQYF. The V call is TRBV5-1, the J call TRBJ2-7, with D unclear. The V end lost 2 bases, the J end lost 3 bases, and 3 bases lay between the germline ends. The germline gives CDR1 SGHRS, CDR2 YFSETQ. The CDR3 is 11 amino acids. Filled out from reference TRBV5-1 and TRBJ2-7, the complete variable domain reads KAGVTQTPRYLIKTRGQQVTLSCSPISGHRSVSWYQQTPGQGLQFLFEYFSETQRNKGNFPGRFSGRQFSNSRSEMNVSTLELGDSALYLCASSFNYEQYFGPGTRLTVT.

This clonotype was detected many times. The chain links TRBV5-1 to TRBJ1-6; 10 bases map to TRBD1. This CDR3 is 16 amino acids long. Trimming took 4 bases from V and 10 from J; bases not matched to a gene: 11. CDR1 SGHRS and CDR2 YFSETQ come from the germline V gene. The CDR3 DNA reads TGCGCCAGCAGCCTACCGGGACAGGGGACGGGGTCACCCCTCCACTTT. Residues: CASSLPGQGTGSPLHF.

Only a few counts were recorded for this clonotype. The rearrangement uses TRBV5-1 and TRBJ2-1, with no clear D. The CDR3 sequence is 15 residues long. Trimming stripped 3 bases from V and 0 bases from J, with 10 bases between. From germline, CDR1 is SGHRS and CDR2 YFSETQ. The CDR3 nucleotides are TGCGCCAGCAGCTCGGACCCCAGCTCCTACAATGAGCAGTTCTTC. This sequence encodes CASSSDPSSYNEQFF. Drawing the rest from reference TRBV5-1 and TRBJ2-1, the complete variable domain is KAGVTQTPRYLIKTRGQQVTLSCSPISGHRSVSWYQQTPGQGLQFLFEYFSETQRNKGNFPGRFSGRQFSNSRSEMNVSTLELGDSALYLCASSSDPSSYNEQFFGPGTRLTVL.

This clonotype was counted between two and nine times. This chain joins TRBV14 and TRBJ2-4, with a tentative D call TRBD2 (5 bases). CDR1 is SGHDN and CDR2 is FVKESK in the germline V gene. The V gene lost 7 bases and the J gene lost 6 bases, with 13 bases spanning the gap. This CDR3 contains 13 residues. This CDR3 reads CASNDGVGNIQYF. The CDR3, as DNA: TGTGCCAGCAATGACGGGGTCGGAAACATTCAGTACTTC.

The chain employs TRBV5-1 and TRBJ2-7, with 9 positions matching TRBD1. V dropped 4 bases and J dropped 2; count of bases not matched to a gene: 7. Looked up from germline, CDR1 is SGHRS and CDR2 is YFSETQ. This CDR3 is built from 15 residues. The CDR3, as DNA: TGCGCCAGCAGCATACAGGGGGCGCTGACCTACGAGCAGTACTTC. This sequence encodes CASSIQGALTYEQYF.

The chain carries TRBV2 and TRBJ2-1, with 11 bases fitting TRBD2. The CDR3 contains 19 residues. The J segment lost 0 bases and the V segment lost 8 bases, leaving 15 bases of the junction unmatched. Germline-derived CDR1 and CDR2 are SNHLY and FYNNEI. The CDR3 DNA sequence: TGTGCCAGCTCCCTTCTAGCGGGGGGACCCCTCAGCTCCTACAATGAGCAGTTCTTC. Protein sequence: CASSLLAGGPLSSYNEQFF.

This clonotype was seen a few times. The chain combines TRBV10-3 with TRBJ1-3; 7 positions match TRBD1. Looked up from germline, CDR1 is ENHRY and CDR2 is SYGVKD. The CDR3 is made up of 17 amino acids. V lost 6 bases to trimming and J lost 0 bases; unmatched junction nucleotides: 11. In DNA, the CDR3 is TGTGCCATCAGGGGGACAGTCCTAGGCCCCTCTGGAAACACCATATATTTT. It translates to CAIRGTVLGPSGNTIYF.

The rearrangement links TRBV27 to TRBJ2-7; 12 bases match TRBD2. The trim removed 2 bases at V and 2 bases at J, leaving 4 bases unmatched. Germline V gene sequence: CDR1 MNHEY, CDR2 SMNVEV (reference sequence). The CDR3 consists of 16 residues. The CDR3: CASSLPGTSGPYEQYF. CDR3 DNA: TGTGCCAGCAGTTTACCCGGGACTAGCGGGCCCTACGAGCAGTACTTC.

This clonotype appeared a few times. The gene calls are TRBV29-1 and TRBJ1-4, with unresolved D. Germline loops: CDR1 SQVTM, CDR2 ANQGSEA. V was cut by 0 bases and J by 7 bases, with 12 bases left in between. This CDR3 is 14 amino acids long. Here the CDR3 reads CSVEEGFSGEKLFF. In DNA, the CDR3 is TGCAGCGTTGAAGAGGGGTTCTCGGGTGAAAAACTGTTTTTT.

This sequence joins TRBV20-1 and TRBJ2-7; no firm D call. Per the germline V gene, CDR1 is DFQATT and CDR2 is SNEGSKA (reference sequence). The CDR3 consists of 12 residues. V lost 2 bases to trimming and J lost 2 bases, with 7 bases between them. CDR3 sequence reads: CSARPTPYEQYF. The CDR3 coding sequence is TGCAGTGCTAGACCTACCCCCTACGAGCAGTACTTC.

The chain carries TRBV20-1 and TRBJ2-3, with D possibly matching TRBD1 (5 bases). The CDR3 runs 16 residues. The V end lost 0 bases, the J end lost 1 base, and 14 bases lay between the germline ends. Germline lookup yields CDR1 DFQATT and CDR2 SNEGSKA (reference sequence). The CDR3 region has the DNA TGCAGTGCTAGAGATTTCAGGGCACGGGGCACAGATACGCAGTATTTT. Amino acid sequence: CSARDFRARGTDTQYF.

This chain joins TRBV10-2 and TRBJ2-1; 14 nucleotides align to TRBD2. The CDR3 totals 17 residues. CDR1 WSHSY and CDR2 SAAADI come from the germline V gene. J was trimmed by 3 bases and V by 6 bases; bases with no gene match: 7. CDR3 sequence (DNA): TGCGCCAGCAGACCCGGGACTAGCGGGGGCGGCTACAATGAGCAGTTCTTC. Translating it yields CASRPGTSGGGYNEQFF.

This sequence joins TRBV12-3 or TRBV12-4 and TRBJ1-2, with 9 positions matching TRBD1. The CDR3 consists of 17 residues. Losses at the gene ends were 2 bases for V and 4 bases for J; bases not matched to a gene: 11. The CDR3 loop is CASSLPGQGNSGYGYTF. DNA of the CDR3: TGTGCCAGCAGTTTACCGGGACAGGGCAACAGTGGCTATGGCTACACCTTC.

This clonotype was detected a few times. The chain is built from TRBV19 and TRBJ1-1; D unclear. This CDR3 has 13 amino acids. Germline V lookup: CDR1 LNHDA, CDR2 SQIVND (reference sequence). The V end lost 2 bases, the J end lost 3 bases, and 7 bases lay between the germline ends. CDR3 nucleotides: TGTGCCAGTAGTATATACCCCCACACTGAAGCTTTCTTT. It codes for CASSIYPHTEAFF. The full variable domain, its missing parts supplied by reference TRBV19 and TRBJ1-1, is DGGITQSPKYLFRKEGQNVTLSCEQNLNHDAMYWYRQDPGQGLRLIYYSQIVNDFQKGDIAEGYSVSREKKESFPLTVTSAQKNPTAFYLCASSIYPHTEAFFGQGTRLTVV.

The chain uses TRBV7-2 and TRBJ2-4; 9 bases are shared with TRBD2. With V trimmed by 4 bases and J by 6 bases, 7 bases remained unmatched. This CDR3 has 15 amino acids. Germline assignment: CDR1 SGHTA and CDR2 FQGNSA. CDR3 residues: CASSSLGLAPNIQYF. Written as DNA, the CDR3 is TGTGCCAGCAGCTCCTTAGGACTAGCGCCAAACATTCAGTACTTC.

The V and J genes are TRBV19 and TRBJ2-1; D uncertain. Deletions cut 5 bases from V and 3 bases from J, with 8 bases between. This CDR3 comprises 13 residues. Germline V lookup: CDR1 LNHDA, CDR2 SQIVND (reference sequence). In nucleotides, the CDR3 is TGTGCCAGTAGTTTGGGTTTCTACAATGAGCAGTTCTTC. Amino acids: CASSLGFYNEQFF.

Here the CDR3 reads CASSSPGRNQPQHF. For the CDR3, the DNA is TGTGCCAGCAGTTCCCCAGGGAGGAATCAGCCCCAGCATTTT. V usage is TRBV12-3 or TRBV12-4 and J usage is TRBJ1-5, with D possibly matching TRBD1 (5 bases). The CDR3 is made up of 14 amino acids. Trimming stripped 4 bases from V and 4 bases from J, with 11 bases between.

This clonotype was counted only a few times. The J gene is TRBJ2-3, the V gene TRBV5-4, with D unresolved. The CDR3 spans 16 residues. Deletions cut 0 bases from V and 3 bases from J, with 14 bases between. Germline values: CDR1 SGHNT, CDR2 YYREEE (reference sequence). The CDR3 DNA follows: TGTGCCAGCAGCTTGGACGGCTTCATTTTGACAGATACGCAGTATTTT. The encoded protein is CASSLDGFILTDTQYF.

The J gene is TRBJ2-1, the V gene TRBV5-1, with 7 nucleotides matching TRBD2. This CDR3 contains 16 residues. Trimming took 3 bases from V and 5 from J; bases not matched to a gene: 11. The germline V gene has CDR1 SGHRS and CDR2 YFSETQ. CDR3 sequence: CASSWGSGVTHNEQFF. As DNA, the CDR3 is TGCGCCAGCAGCTGGGGGAGCGGGGTCACTCACAATGAGCAGTTCTTC.